A single sample is the source of the 16 T cell receptor beta chains below, sequenced in a study of response to subunit inactivated influenza vaccine. TCRdb ran MiXCR on the RT-PCR reads and lists one entry per CDR3 protein. The sample contains some 480,000 distinct CDR3 sequences, around 9.9% of which appear only once. The sample consisted of PBMCs from blood, taken roughly 45 days after vaccination. The receptors shown here come from a man aged 50-60 years who received an inactivated influenza vaccine.

This clonotype was seen at least ten times. J is TRBJ2-5 and V is TRBV20-1; D is possibly TRBD1 or TRBD2 (5 bases each). This CDR3 has 16 amino acids. Trimming shortened V by 7 bases and J by 2 bases, and 23 bases separated the two germline ends. CDR1 and CDR2 (germline): DFQATT, SNEGSKA (reference sequence). The CDR3 DNA sequence: TGCAGTGTTGCAAACACCGGGACCATAGAACAAGAGACCCAGTACTTC. Protein product: CSVANTGTIEQETQYF.

The chain uses TRBV29-1 and TRBJ2-7; 8 bases are shared with TRBD2. With 3 bases clipped from V and 2 bases from J, the junction kept 3 bases outside the gene matches. Germline V gene sequence: CDR1 SQVTM, CDR2 ANQGSEA. The CDR3 totals 13 residues. Here the CDR3 reads CSVEGLVPYEQYF. For the CDR3, the DNA is TGCAGCGTTGAGGGACTAGTCCCCTACGAGCAGTACTTC.

The sample holds a few counts of this clonotype. The rearrangement joins TRBV3-1 to TRBJ2-3; D tentatively fits TRBD1 or TRBD2 (6 bases each). CDR1 and CDR2 from the germline V gene are LGHDT and YNNKEL (reference sequence). The germline V and J ends were trimmed by 3 bases and 2 bases, with 18 bases remaining between them. The CDR3 loop spans 17 amino acids. Here the CDR3 DNA reads TGTGCCAGCAGCCAGACACAGGGAGGTAGTTTCACAGATACGCAGTATTTT. Its protein product is CASSQTQGGSFTDTQYF.

V usage is TRBV3-1 and J usage is TRBJ2-7; D is perhaps TRBD1 or TRBD2 (5 bases each). Germline CDR1 reads LGHDT; CDR2 reads YNNKEL (reference sequence). Trimming left V 5 bases short and J 0 bases short, with 17 bases between. This CDR3 spans 16 amino acids. The CDR3 protein is CASSYTYGTYSYEQYF. The CDR3 bases are TGTGCCAGCAGCTACACCTATGGGACGTACTCCTACGAGCAGTACTTC.

This clonotype has just a few counts. The V gene is TRBV7-9, the J gene TRBJ2-6; D gene ambiguous. The V gene lost 11 bases and the J gene lost 6 bases, with 14 bases spanning the gap. Germline-derived CDR1 and CDR2 are SEHNR and FQNEAQ (reference sequence). The CDR3 is 13 amino acids. In DNA, the CDR3 is TGTGCCCCTTCTCCCGACCTGGCCAACGTCCTGACTTTC. Translation gives CAPSPDLANVLTF.

As DNA, the CDR3 is TGCGCCAGCAGCTTGGGGGCCGGGACTCATTCCTACAATGAGCAGTTCTTC. Translating it yields CASSLGAGTHSYNEQFF. The V call is TRBV5-1, the J call TRBJ2-1; TRBD2 is a possible D gene (6 bases). Germline V lookup: CDR1 SGHRS, CDR2 YFSETQ. V was pared by 0 bases and J by 1 base, with 14 bases between. This CDR3 comprises 17 residues. Variable domain in full (rest from reference TRBV5-1 and TRBJ2-1): KAGVTQTPRYLIKTRGQQVTLSCSPISGHRSVSWYQQTPGQGLQFLFEYFSETQRNKGNFPGRFSGRQFSNSRSEMNVSTLELGDSALYLCASSLGAGTHSYNEQFFGPGTRLTVL.

This clonotype occurred a few times. The rearrangement links TRBV20-1 to TRBJ2-4; D perhaps matches TRBD2 (6 bases). Trimming shortened V by 0 bases and J by 3 bases, and 9 bases separated the two germline ends. Germline V gene lookup returns CDR1 DFQATT and CDR2 SNEGSKA (reference sequence). The CDR3 length is 14 residues. CDR3 DNA: TGCAGTGCTAGAGATAACGGGAGCAAAAACATTCAGTACTTC. It codes for CSARDNGSKNIQYF.

This clonotype was seen a few times. This chain links TRBV9 with TRBJ2-2, with 8 bases identical to TRBD2. Per the germline V gene, CDR1 is SGDLS and CDR2 is YYNGEE. V lost 0 bases, J lost 5 bases, and 6 bases stayed unmatched. CDR3 size: 16 residues. For the CDR3, the DNA is TGTGCCAGCAGCGTAGGTGCGGGGGGTTGGACCGGGGAGCTGTTTTTT. It translates to CASSVGAGGWTGELFF.

J is TRBJ1-5 and V is TRBV7-8; 9 bases fit TRBD1. Germline V CDR1 and CDR2: SGHVS, FQNEAQ. The CDR3 runs to 16 residues. V trimming: 4 bases; J trimming: 6 bases; junction bases outside the gene matches: 10. The CDR3 loop is CASSYEGTGIGQPQHF. CDR3 sequence (DNA): TGTGCCAGCAGCTACGAGGGGACAGGGATTGGTCAGCCCCAGCATTTT.

The chain is built from TRBV5-1 and TRBJ1-2; D is possibly TRBD1 (5 bases). The CDR3 is 14 residues long. Germline V gene data show CDR1 as SGHRS and CDR2 as YFSETQ. Trimming cost V 5 bases and J 6 bases, with 17 bases left between them. The CDR3 here is CASRPGALRDGYTF. CDR3 nucleotide sequence: TGCGCCAGCAGACCCGGGGCCCTAAGGGATGGCTACACCTTC.

The chain links TRBV20-1 to TRBJ2-6; D perhaps matches TRBD1 (6 bases). CDR3 length: 18 residues. Deletions cut 6 bases from V and 0 bases from J, with 21 bases between. Germline loops: CDR1 DFQATT, CDR2 SNEGSKA (reference sequence). CDR3 nucleotide sequence: TGCAGTGCCGTGGACCCCGGGACACGAAGCTCTGGGGCCAACGTCCTGACTTTC. Translation gives CSAVDPGTRSSGANVLTF.

This chain connects TRBV5-1 to TRBJ2-1, with 10 nucleotides matching TRBD2. V trimming: 6 bases; J trimming: 7 bases; junction bases outside the gene matches: 10. Germline V lookup: CDR1 SGHRS, CDR2 YFSETQ. The CDR3 runs 15 residues. The CDR3 spells CASTLSSGSINEQFF. The CDR3 DNA is TGCGCCAGCACCTTATCTAGCGGGAGCATTAATGAGCAGTTCTTC.

This clonotype was detected a few times. The chain joins TRBV7-9 to TRBJ2-1; the D call may be TRBD1 or TRBD2 (5 bases each). V shed 1 base and J shed 0 bases, with 10 bases lying between them. In germline, CDR1 is SEHNR, CDR2 FQNEAQ (reference sequence). CDR3 length: 16 amino acids. The CDR3 DNA follows: TGTGCCAGCAGCTTAGGTGGGGACCACTCCTACAATGAGCAGTTCTTC. This gives the protein CASSLGGDHSYNEQFF.

This chain joins TRBV5-1 and TRBJ2-1, with 7 nucleotides matching TRBD2. CDR1 SGHRS and CDR2 YFSETQ come from the germline V gene. CDR3 size: 17 residues. Losses at the gene ends were 0 bases for V and 3 bases for J; bases not matched to a gene: 9. CDR3 region: CASSLDGGSLGYNEQFF. The CDR3 DNA reads as TGCGCCAGCAGCTTGGACGGCGGGAGCCTCGGCTACAATGAGCAGTTCTTC.

This clonotype was seen a handful of times. The rearrangement uses TRBV7-9 and TRBJ2-6; 11 positions match TRBD2. This CDR3 comprises 17 residues. Trimming took 6 bases from V and 0 from J; bases not matched to a gene: 4. CDR1 and CDR2 from the germline V gene are SEHNR and FQNEAQ (reference sequence). CDR3 amino acids: CASRSSGRLSGANVLTF. The CDR3 DNA reads TGTGCCAGCAGATCTAGCGGGAGGCTCTCTGGGGCCAACGTCCTGACTTTC.

V and J are TRBV19 and TRBJ2-1; 9 bases agree with TRBD2. Trimming at V came to 3 bases and at J to 7 bases, leaving 10 bases not matched to a gene. The germline CDR1 and CDR2 sequences are LNHDA and SQIVND (reference sequence). The CDR3 runs 16 residues. CDR3 protein: CASSILAGGPGNEQFF. The CDR3 DNA reads as TGTGCCAGTAGTATCTTGGCGGGAGGGCCAGGGAATGAGCAGTTCTTC.